This TCR beta chain was captured in a study of cytomegalovirus exposure and HLA in healthy donors. About this clone: No antigen is known for it.

This CDR3 has 15 residues. Germline CDR1 and CDR2: SGDLS and YYNGEE. V shed 3 bases and J 5 bases; nucleotides not matched to a gene: 4. Study-wide findings and caveats: Cytomegalovirus association was listed for approximately 150 TCR beta chains. The Asian-associated ancestry cluster reportedly had fewer N-insertions than the approximately 670-donor mean in a later analysis.

The PCR employed 60 Vbeta primers together with 13 Jbeta primers. Original data processing: Later, some 79 million unique TCR beta chains were counted in an analysis, and roughly 11 million of them were shared. Repertoires were generated with immunoSEQ multiplex PCR, while TCRdb's copy carries only in-frame clones and drops some. V and J calls plus clone size are reproduced from that table; the DNA served to infer D and trimming. This table has around 83,000 clones, about three quarters appearing once. Sequencing was done on a sample of PBMCs. This chain uses TRBV9 with TRBJ1-6, with 8 positions matching TRBD1. The TCR was taken from a male donor in good health and CMV-seropositive. The CDR3 bases are TGTGCCAGCAGCGGACTGGGACAGGATAATTCACCCCTCCACTTT. Amino acid sequence: CASSGLGQDNSPLHF.